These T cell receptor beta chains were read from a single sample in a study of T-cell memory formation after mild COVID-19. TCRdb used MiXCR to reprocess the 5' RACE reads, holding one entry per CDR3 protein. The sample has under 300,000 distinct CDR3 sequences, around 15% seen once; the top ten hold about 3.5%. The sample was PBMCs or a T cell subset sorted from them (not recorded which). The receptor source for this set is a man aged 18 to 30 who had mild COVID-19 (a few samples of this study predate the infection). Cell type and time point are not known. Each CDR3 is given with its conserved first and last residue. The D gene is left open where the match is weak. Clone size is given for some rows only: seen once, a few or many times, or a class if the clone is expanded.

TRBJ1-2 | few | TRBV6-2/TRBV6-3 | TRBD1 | CASSYFSTGTGIGGYTF | TGTGCCAGCAGTTACTTTTCCACCGGGACAGGGATTGGCGGCTACACCTTC
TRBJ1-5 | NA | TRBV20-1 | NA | CSAKGSDQPQHF | TGCAGTGCTAAAGGGTCGGATCAGCCCCAGCATTTT
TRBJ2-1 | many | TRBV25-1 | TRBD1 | CASSTGVLHNEQFF | TGTGCCAGCAGTACAGGGGTCCTCCATAATGAGCAGTTCTTC
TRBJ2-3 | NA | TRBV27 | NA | CASSLYGSDTQYF | TGTGCCAGCAGTTTGTATGGATCAGATACGCAGTATTTT
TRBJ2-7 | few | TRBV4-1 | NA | CASSQIVGYEQYF | TGCGCCAGCAGCCAAATAGTGGGCTACGAGCAGTACTTC
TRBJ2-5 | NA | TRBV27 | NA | CASSGGKWVQETQYF | TGTGCCAGCAGCGGAGGGAAGTGGGTTCAAGAGACCCAGTACTTC
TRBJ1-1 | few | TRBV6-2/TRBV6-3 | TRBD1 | CASGTGENTEAFF | TGTGCCAGCGGTACAGGGGAGAACACTGAAGCTTTCTTT
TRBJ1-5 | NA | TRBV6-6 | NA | CASSLQGVWQPQHF | TGTGCCAGCAGCCTCCAGGGAGTATGGCAGCCCCAGCATTTT
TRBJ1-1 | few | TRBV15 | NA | CATSSIILGAFF | TGTGCCACCAGCTCCATCATCCTGGGGGCTTTCTTT
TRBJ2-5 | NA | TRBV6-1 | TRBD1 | CASSEGDRETQYF | TGTGCCAGCAGTGAAGGGGACAGGGAGACCCAGTACTTC
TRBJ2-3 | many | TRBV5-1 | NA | CASSRTVPSTDTQYF | TGCGCCAGCAGCAGGACGGTGCCTAGCACAGATACGCAGTATTTT
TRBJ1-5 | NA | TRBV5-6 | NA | CASSSPSEPQHF | TGTGCCAGCAGCTCCCCTTCGGAGCCCCAGCATTTT
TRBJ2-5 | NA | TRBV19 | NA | CASSVRGGGQETQYF | TGTGCCAGTAGTGTGAGAGGTGGGGGCCAAGAGACCCAGTACTTC
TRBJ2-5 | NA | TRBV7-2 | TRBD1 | CASSSQTGFQETQYF | TGTGCCAGCAGCTCCCAGACAGGGTTCCAAGAGACCCAGTACTTC
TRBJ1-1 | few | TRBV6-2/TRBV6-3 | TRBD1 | CASSPGTAPDTEAFF | TGTGCCAGCAGTCCCGGGACAGCCCCGGACACTGAAGCTTTCTTT
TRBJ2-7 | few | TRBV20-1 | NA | CSATAAPGQDGRSYEQYF | TGCAGTGCTACAGCCGCGCCGGGACAGGACGGGAGGTCCTACGAGCAGTACTTC
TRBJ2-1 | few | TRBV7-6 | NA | CASSLALSRRGNSYNEQFF | TGTGCCAGCAGCTTAGCGCTTTCCCGTAGGGGGAACTCCTACAATGAGCAGTTCTTC
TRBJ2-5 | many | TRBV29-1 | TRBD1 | CSVLDRVKTQYF | TGCAGCGTGCTGGACAGGGTAAAGACCCAGTACTTC
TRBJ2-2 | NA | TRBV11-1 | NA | CASSLVGGGINTGELFF | TGTGCCAGCAGCTTAGTGGGCGGAGGGATCAACACCGGGGAGCTGTTTTTT
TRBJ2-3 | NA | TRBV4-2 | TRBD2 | CASSPGLAGGPDTQYF | TGTGCCAGCAGCCCGGGACTAGCGGGGGGGCCGGATACGCAGTATTTT
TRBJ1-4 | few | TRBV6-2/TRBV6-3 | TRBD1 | CASSGQGETNEKLFF | TGTGCCAGCAGTGGACAGGGTGAAACTAATGAAAAACTGTTTTTT
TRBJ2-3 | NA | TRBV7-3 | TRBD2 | CASSLRGGGLAGDTQYF | TGTGCCAGCAGCTTAAGGGGCGGGGGACTTGCCGGAGATACGCAGTATTTT
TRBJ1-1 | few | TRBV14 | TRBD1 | CASSQAGPGQGAWGNTEAFF | TGTGCCAGCAGCCAAGCCGGCCCGGGACAGGGGGCATGGGGAAACACTGAAGCTTTCTTT
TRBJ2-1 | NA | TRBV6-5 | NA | CASSLAGWAVYNEQFF | TGTGCCAGCAGCCTGGCAGGTTGGGCTGTCTACAATGAGCAGTTCTTC
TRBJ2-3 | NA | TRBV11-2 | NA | CASRFGAAGTDTQYF | TGTGCCAGCAGATTCGGGGCCGCTGGCACAGATACGCAGTATTTT
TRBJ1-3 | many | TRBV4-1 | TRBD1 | CASSPTGTGGNTIYF | TGCGCCAGCAGCCCAACCGGGACAGGGGGAAACACCATATATTTT
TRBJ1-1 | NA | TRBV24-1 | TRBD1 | CATSDSPDRGGTEAFF | TGTGCCACCAGTGACTCTCCCGACAGGGGGGGCACTGAAGCTTTCTTT
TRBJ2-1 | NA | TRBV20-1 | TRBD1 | CSARDRVGDRGLFF | TGCAGTGCTAGAGATCGAGTGGGGGACAGGGGACTGTTCTTC
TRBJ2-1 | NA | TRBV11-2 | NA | CASSPAGHEQFF | TGTGCCAGCAGCCCCGCGGGGCATGAGCAGTTCTTC
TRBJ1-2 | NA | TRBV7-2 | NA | CASSHDRFRSGEGGYTF | TGTGCCAGCAGCCACGACAGGTTCAGGAGTGGCGAGGGCGGCTACACCTTC
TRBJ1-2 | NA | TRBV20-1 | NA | CSAYVGANYGYTF | TGCAGTGCATACGTAGGGGCTAACTATGGCTACACCTTC
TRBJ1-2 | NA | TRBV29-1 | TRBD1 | CSVNQGANGYTF | TGCAGCGTTAACCAGGGGGCAAATGGCTACACCTTC
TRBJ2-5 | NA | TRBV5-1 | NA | CASSLDAQKTQYF | TGCGCCAGCAGCCTCGACGCGCAGAAGACCCAGTACTTC
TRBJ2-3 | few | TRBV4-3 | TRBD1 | CASSQEGTGITDKQYF | TGCGCCAGCAGCCAAGAAGGGACAGGGATCACAGATAAGCAGTATTTT
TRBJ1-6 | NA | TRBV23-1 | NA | CASIGQPNSPLHF | TGCGCCAGCATTGGACAGCCGAATTCACCCCTCCACTTT
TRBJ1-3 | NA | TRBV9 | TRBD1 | CASSVGTGQNTIYF | TGTGCCAGCAGCGTCGGGACAGGTCAAAACACCATATATTTT
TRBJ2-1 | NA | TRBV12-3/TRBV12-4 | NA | CASSLRGSSNEQFF | TGTGCCAGCAGTTTACGGGGTAGTAGCAATGAGCAGTTCTTC
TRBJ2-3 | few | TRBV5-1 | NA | CASSSLESADTQYF | TGCGCCAGCAGTTCCCTCGAGAGCGCAGATACGCAGTATTTT
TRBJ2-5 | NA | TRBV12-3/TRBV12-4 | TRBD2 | CASSRSGDAETQYF | TGTGCCAGCAGTCGTAGCGGGGATGCCGAGACCCAGTACTTC
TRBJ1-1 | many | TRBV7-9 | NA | CASSLALSTEAFF | TGTGCCAGCAGCTTAGCTCTCTCCACTGAAGCTTTCTTT
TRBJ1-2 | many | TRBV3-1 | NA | CASSQGGEGYTF | TGTGCCAGCAGCCAAGGAGGGGAAGGCTACACCTTC
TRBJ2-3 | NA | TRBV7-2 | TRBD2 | CASRTSVLSDTQYF | TGTGCCAGCAGGACTAGCGTGTTATCAGATACGCAGTATTTT
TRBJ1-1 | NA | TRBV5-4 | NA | CASSLGGLNTEAFF | TGTGCCAGCAGCTTGGGGGGACTGAACACTGAAGCTTTCTTT
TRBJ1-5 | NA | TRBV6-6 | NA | CASSYGQHSNQPQHF | TGTGCCAGCAGTTACGGCCAGCATAGCAATCAGCCCCAGCATTTT
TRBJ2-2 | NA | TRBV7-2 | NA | CASRRGAGSTGELFF | TGTGCCAGCAGGCGTGGGGCAGGATCCACCGGGGAGCTGTTTTTT
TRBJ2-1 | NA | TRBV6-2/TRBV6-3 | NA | CASSYSKRYNEQFF | TGTGCCAGCAGTTACTCGAAGCGGTACAATGAGCAGTTCTTC
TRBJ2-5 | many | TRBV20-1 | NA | CSARVSAIGTQYF | TGCAGTGCTCGGGTCTCGGCAATAGGGACCCAGTACTTC
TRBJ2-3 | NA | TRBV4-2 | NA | CASSRNADTQYF | TGTGCCAGCAGCCGTAATGCAGATACGCAGTATTTT
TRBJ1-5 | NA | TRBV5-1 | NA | CASSPDGGLRQPQHF | TGCGCCAGCAGCCCCGATGGGGGATTGAGACAGCCCCAGCATTTT
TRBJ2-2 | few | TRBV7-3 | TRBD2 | CASSVAGGRPGELFF | TGTGCCAGCAGCGTAGCGGGGGGCCGTCCCGGGGAGCTGTTTTTT
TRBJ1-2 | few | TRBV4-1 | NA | CASSQVGSGSYTF | TGCGCCAGCAGCCAAGTGGGGTCCGGAAGCTACACCTTC
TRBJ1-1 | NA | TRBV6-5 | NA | CASSSRMNTEAFF | TGTGCCAGCAGTTCGAGGATGAACACTGAAGCTTTCTTT
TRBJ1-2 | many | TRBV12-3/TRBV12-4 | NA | CASSFVRYGYTF | TGTGCCAGCAGTTTTGTACGCTATGGCTACACCTTC
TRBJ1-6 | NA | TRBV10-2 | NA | CASSEPPYNSPLHF | TGCGCCAGCAGTGAGCCACCTTATAATTCACCCCTCCACTTT
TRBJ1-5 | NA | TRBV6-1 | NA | CASSEVGGRTQHF | TGTGCCAGCAGTGAAGTGGGGGGTAGGACCCAGCATTTT
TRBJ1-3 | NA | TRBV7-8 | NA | CASSTRVSGNTIYF | TGTGCCAGCAGCACCAGGGTATCTGGAAACACCATATATTTT
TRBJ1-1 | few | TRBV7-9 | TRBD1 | CASSALTGAGTEAFF | TGTGCCAGCAGCGCGTTGACAGGGGCGGGGACTGAAGCTTTCTTT
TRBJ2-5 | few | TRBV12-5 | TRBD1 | CASGARTGIETQYF | TGTGCTAGTGGTGCCAGGACAGGAATAGAGACCCAGTACTTC
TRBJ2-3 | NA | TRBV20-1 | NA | CSASWVDTQYF | TGCAGTGCTAGTTGGGTAGATACGCAGTATTTT